What follows are 17 T cell receptor beta chains derived from one specimen sequenced in a study of T cell responses to AZD1222 COVID-19 vaccine. TCRdb keeps only in-frame clones here, not all; method: immunoSEQ multiplex PCR. The data show some 120,000 clones, around 90% seen once. Material: peripheral blood, obtained on day 0 of AZD1222 vaccination. The source of these receptors is an adult in good health.

V usage is TRBV7-8 and J usage is TRBJ1-2; 10 bases match TRBD1. This CDR3 spans 15 amino acids. CDR1 is SGHVS and CDR2 is FQNEAQ in the germline V gene. V lost 4 bases, J lost 1 base, and 3 bases stayed unmatched. The CDR3 DNA reads TGTGCCAGCAGCTCGACAGGGGGCTATAACTATGGCTACACCTTC. Its protein is CASSSTGGYNYGYTF.

V gene TRBV12-3 or TRBV12-4 combines with J gene TRBJ1-1; D gene ambiguous. V lost 2 bases to trimming and J lost 11 bases, with 12 bases between them. CDR3 length: 12 amino acids. The DNA of the CDR3 is TGTGCCAGCAGTTTAAGGGAGCCCCAGGCTTTCTTT. Its translation is CASSLREPQAFF.

V is TRBV6-5 and J is TRBJ1-2; possible D gene TRBD1, 5 bases. Germline V gives CDR1 MNHEY, CDR2 SVGAGI. Trimming pared 0 bases from V and 4 bases from J, leaving 12 bases between. CDR3 length: 15 amino acids. The CDR3 DNA sequence: TGTGCCAGCAGTTACTCCATTCAGGGTTCCTATGGCTACACCTTC. It is translated as CASSYSIQGSYGYTF.

The V gene is TRBV4-3, the J gene TRBJ1-2; D ambiguous. In germline, CDR1 is LGHNA, CDR2 YSLEER. This CDR3 contains 17 residues. With 3 bases removed from V and 0 bases from J, the gap between germline ends came to 17 bases. CDR3 sequence reads: CASSQSLTGRTNYGYTF. The DNA for the CDR3 is TGCGCCAGCAGCCAGTCTTTAACCGGGAGAACTAACTATGGCTACACCTTC.

J is TRBJ1-1 and V is TRBV7-2; D is unresolved. In germline, CDR1 is SGHTA, CDR2 FQGNSA. Trimming shortened V by 11 bases and J by 3 bases, and 16 bases separated the two germline ends. The CDR3 is made up of 13 amino acids. CDR3 coding DNA: TGTGCCTCACTAAACCGGGGATACACTGAAGCTTTCTTT. Translated, it gives CASLNRGYTEAFF.

V usage is TRBV5-1 and J usage is TRBJ1-2, with 7 bases lining up with TRBD1. The CDR3 runs 16 residues. J gave up 0 bases and V 2 bases, and 7 bases lay outside the gene matches. Looked up from germline, CDR1 is SGHRS and CDR2 is YFSETQ. The CDR3 is CASSFVSTGPNYGYTF. The CDR3 DNA reads as TGCGCCAGCAGCTTCGTCTCGACAGGGCCTAACTATGGCTACACCTTC.

The rearrangement uses TRBV28 and TRBJ2-7; 12 bases are a match to TRBD2. CDR1 and CDR2 from the germline V gene are MDHEN and SYDVKM. The CDR3 extends over 16 amino acids. The junction had 5 bases not matched to a gene; V was cut back by 2 bases and J by 3 bases. As DNA, the CDR3 is TGTGCCAGCAGTTTACTCGGGACTAGCGGGCTCTACGAGCAGTACTTC. Amino acids: CASSLLGTSGLYEQYF.

The V call is TRBV7-3, the J call TRBJ2-5, with 10 bases aligning to TRBD2. The V gene end was trimmed by 5 bases and the J gene end by 5 bases; junction bases not matched to a gene: 5. CDR1 is SGHTA and CDR2 is FQGTGA in the germline V gene. This CDR3 contains 14 residues. CDR3: CASSPLAGVETQYF. CDR3 nucleotide sequence: TGTGCCAGCAGCCCCCTAGCGGGAGTGGAGACCCAGTACTTC.

This sequence joins TRBV7-2 and TRBJ2-1; 7 nucleotides match TRBD1. V shed 5 bases, J shed 7 bases, and the junction held 5 bases outside the gene matches. CDR1 is SGHTA, CDR2 FQGNSA, per germline. The CDR3 consists of 13 residues. CDR3 nucleotide sequence: TGTGCCAGCAGCACCGACAGGGAAAATGAGCAGTTCTTC. Its protein product is CASSTDRENEQFF.

The chain joins TRBV9 to TRBJ2-2, with TRBD2 matching over 7 bases. Germline CDR1 reads SGDLS; CDR2 reads YYNGEE. V lost 4 bases to trimming and J lost 5 bases; unmatched junction nucleotides: 8. The CDR3 consists of 15 residues. CDR3 in DNA: TGTGCCAGCAGCCCCGCGGGGGTTGTAACCGGGGAGCTGTTTTTT. The encoded protein is CASSPAGVVTGELFF.

The genes are TRBV28 and TRBJ1-5; 7 positions match TRBD1. CDR1 and CDR2 (germline): MDHEN, SYDVKM. J gave up 3 bases and V 6 bases, and 5 bases lay outside the gene matches. This CDR3 has 14 amino acids. The CDR3 region has the DNA TGTGCCAGCAGGCCTACAGGGGCCAATCAGCCCCAGCATTTT. Translating gives CASRPTGANQPQHF.

The chain is built from TRBV24-1 and TRBJ2-3; a weak D match, TRBD1 (6 bases). Germline CDR1 is KGHDR and CDR2 is SFDVKD. This CDR3 has 19 residues. Trimming removed 3 bases at V and 1 base at J, with 22 bases between. CDR3 in DNA: TGTGCCACCAGTGATCCTTCAGTGGCCACAGGGTTTGGCACAGATACGCAGTATTTT. Translation: CATSDPSVATGFGTDTQYF.

The chain carries TRBV11-3 and TRBJ2-7; D ambiguous. The CDR3 covers 15 residues. The germline CDR1 and CDR2 sequences are SGHNT and YENEEA. Deletions cut 0 bases from V and 0 bases from J, with 9 bases between. The CDR3 loop reads CASSLEYGSSYEQYF. CDR3 DNA: TGTGCCAGCAGCTTAGAGTATGGCAGCTCCTACGAGCAGTACTTC.

This clone has more than one count but fewer than ten. V and J are TRBV11-3 and TRBJ2-4; possible D gene TRBD2, 6 bases. CDR3 length: 15 residues. Germline assignment: CDR1 SGHNT and CDR2 YENEEA. V was pared by 3 bases and J by 8 bases, with 17 bases between. Here the CDR3 reads CASSLPQGRGDIQYF. In DNA, the CDR3 is TGTGCCAGCAGCTTGCCCCAAGGACGCGGGGACATTCAGTACTTC.

The chain combines TRBV30 with TRBJ2-2; 9 nucleotides line up with TRBD1. There are 13 residues in the CDR3. J lost 7 bases, V lost 7 bases, and 7 bases had no gene match. Germline V CDR1 and CDR2: GTSNPN, SVGIG (reference sequence). This CDR3 is CAYRDREIGELFF. The CDR3 nucleotides are TGTGCCTACCGGGACAGGGAAATCGGGGAGCTGTTTTTT.

This clone was detected a few times. The chain has TRBV11-3 and TRBJ2-2, with D possibly being TRBD1 (5 bases). Trimming pared 1 base from V and 1 base from J, leaving 7 bases between. CDR3 length equals 15 residues. CDR1 is SGHNT and CDR2 is YENEEA in the germline V gene. Here the CDR3 reads CASSLGQWNTGELFF. The CDR3 DNA is TGTGCCAGCAGCTTAGGACAGTGGAACACCGGGGAGCTGTTTTTT. The full variable domain, completed using reference TRBV11-3 and TRBJ2-2, is EAGVVQSPRYKIIEKKQPVAFWCNPISGHNTLYWYLQNLGQGPELLIRYENEEAVDDSQLPKDRFSAERLKGVDSTLKIQPAELGDSAVYLCASSLGQWNTGELFFGEGSRLTVL.

The V and J genes are TRBV28 and TRBJ1-3; 7 nucleotides match TRBD1. The CDR3 extends over 17 amino acids. V was pared by 2 bases and J by 0 bases, with 7 bases of the junction left unmatched. The germline CDR1 and CDR2 sequences are MDHEN and SYDVKM. CDR3 coding DNA: TGTGCCAGCAGTTTACGGCAGGGGGGGACCTCTGGAAACACCATATATTTT. It specifies CASSLRQGGTSGNTIYF.